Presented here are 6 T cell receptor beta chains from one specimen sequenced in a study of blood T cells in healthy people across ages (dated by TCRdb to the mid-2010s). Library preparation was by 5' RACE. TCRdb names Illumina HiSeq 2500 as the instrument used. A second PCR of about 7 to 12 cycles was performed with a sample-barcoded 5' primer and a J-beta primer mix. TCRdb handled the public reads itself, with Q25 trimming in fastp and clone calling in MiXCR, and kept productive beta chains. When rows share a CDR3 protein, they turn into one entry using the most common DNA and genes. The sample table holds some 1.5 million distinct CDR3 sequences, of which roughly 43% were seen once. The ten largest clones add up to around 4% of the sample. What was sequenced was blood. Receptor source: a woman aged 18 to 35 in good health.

The CDR3 here is CASSEKTGAKSTDTQYF. The CDR3 bases are TGTGCCAGCAGTGAAAAGACAGGGGCCAAAAGCACAGATACGCAGTATTTT. The rearrangement joins TRBV6-1 to TRBJ2-3; 8 bases map to TRBD1. The ends lost 2 bases at V and 0 bases at J; junction bases unmatched: 7. The CDR3 totals 17 residues. CDR1 is MNHNS, CDR2 SASEGT, per germline.

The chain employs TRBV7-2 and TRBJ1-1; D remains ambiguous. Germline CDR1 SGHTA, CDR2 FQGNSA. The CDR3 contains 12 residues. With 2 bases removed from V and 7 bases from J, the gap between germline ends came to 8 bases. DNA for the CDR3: TGTGCCAGCAGCTTATTCGAGCTTGAAGCTTTCTTT. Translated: CASSLFELEAFF. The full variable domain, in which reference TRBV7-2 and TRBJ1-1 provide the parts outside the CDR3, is GAGVSQSPSNKVTEKGKDVELRCDPISGHTALYWYRQSLGQGLEFLIYFQGNSAPDKSGLPSDRFSAERTGGSVSTLTIQRTQQEDSAVYLCASSLFELEAFFGQGTRLTVV.

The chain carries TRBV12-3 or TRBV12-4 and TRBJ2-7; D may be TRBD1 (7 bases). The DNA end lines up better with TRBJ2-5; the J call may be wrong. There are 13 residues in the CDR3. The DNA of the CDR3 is TGTGCCAGCAGCCCCAGGGGGGAAAAGACCCAGTACTTC. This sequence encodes CASSPRGEKTQYF.

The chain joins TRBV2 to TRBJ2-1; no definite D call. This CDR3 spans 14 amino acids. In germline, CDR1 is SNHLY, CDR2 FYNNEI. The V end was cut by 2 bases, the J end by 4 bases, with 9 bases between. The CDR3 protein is CASSESIRYNEQFF. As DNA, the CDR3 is TGTGCCAGCAGTGAATCTATCCGTTACAATGAGCAGTTCTTC. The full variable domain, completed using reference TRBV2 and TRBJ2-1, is EPEVTQTPSHQVTQMGQEVILRCVPISNHLYFYWYRQILGQKVEFLVSFYNNEISEKSEIFDDQFSVERPDGSNFTLKIRSTKLEDSAMYFCASSESIRYNEQFFGPGTRLTVL.

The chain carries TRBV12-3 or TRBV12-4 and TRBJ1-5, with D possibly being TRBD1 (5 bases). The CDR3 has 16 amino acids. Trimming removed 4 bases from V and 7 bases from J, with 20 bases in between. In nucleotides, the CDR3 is TGTGCCAGCAGTTGGACCGGGACGGCAGTTGGACAGCCCCAGCATTTT. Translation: CASSWTGTAVGQPQHF.

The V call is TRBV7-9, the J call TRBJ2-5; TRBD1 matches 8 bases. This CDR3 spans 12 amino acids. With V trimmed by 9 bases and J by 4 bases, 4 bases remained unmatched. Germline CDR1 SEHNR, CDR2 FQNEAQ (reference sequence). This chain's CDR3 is CASQGAGETQYF. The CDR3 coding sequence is TGTGCCAGTCAGGGGGCCGGAGAGACCCAGTACTTC.